This T cell receptor beta chain appears in the sequencing data of a study of cytomegalovirus exposure and HLA in healthy donors. The PCR made use of 60 Vbeta and 13 Jbeta primers. Sequencing used immunoSEQ multiplex PCR; TCRdb keeps in-frame clones, though not all of them. The sample has approximately 120,000 clones. Trimming took 5 bases from V and 1 from J; bases not matched to a gene: 7. Germline V gene data show CDR1 as SEHNR and CDR2 as FQNEAQ (reference sequence). The CDR3 loop spans 15 amino acids. V is TRBV7-9 and J is TRBJ1-2; 7 bases line up with TRBD1. This TCR was sampled from a man aged 18-30 years in good health and CMV-seronegative. The sample comprised PBMCs. CDR3 nucleotides: TGTGCCAGCAGCACCGGGACAGCGGGTAACTATGGCTACACCTTC. Translating it yields CASSTGTAGNYGYTF.